A selection of T cell receptor beta chains follows, all from one sample in a study of blood T cell repertoires in COVID-19. The data were produced by immunoSEQ multiplex PCR, yet TCRdb's version contains in-frame clones alone and is incomplete. The table includes around 250,000 clones, approximately 82% detected once. Sequencing was performed on peripheral blood. The receptors stem from an elderly woman with acute or convalescent COVID-19. The CDR3 runs from the conserved cysteine through the conserved F or W. Each record gives: clone size, J gene, V gene, D gene, CDR3 protein, CDR3 DNA. The D gene is left open where the match is weak. Clone size, where shown, is once, few, many, or a class for clones that have expanded.

clone size: .
J gene: TRBJ2-2
V gene: TRBV7-9
D gene: TRBD1
CDR3 protein: CASSLGGQTRNTGELFF
CDR3 DNA: TGTGCCAGCAGCTTAGGGGGACAGACAAGGAACACCGGGGAGCTGTTTTTT

clone size: .
J gene: TRBJ2-1
V gene: TRBV13
D gene: TRBD2
CDR3 protein: CASSLGGSSYNEQFF
CDR3 DNA: TGTGCCAGCAGCTTGGGGGGGAGCTCCTACAATGAGCAGTTCTTC

clone size: .
J gene: TRBJ2-7
V gene: TRBV14
D gene: .
CDR3 protein: CASSPSPGKAYEQYF
CDR3 DNA: TGTGCCAGCAGCCCCTCCCCCGGTAAAGCCTACGAGCAGTACTTC

clone size: .
J gene: TRBJ1-1
V gene: TRBV30
D gene: TRBD1
CDR3 protein: CAWRPKDRRIEAFF
CDR3 DNA: TGTGCCTGGAGGCCGAAGGACAGGCGGATTGAAGCTTTCTTT

clone size: .
J gene: TRBJ2-3
V gene: TRBV11-1
D gene: .
CDR3 protein: CASSLGRVDTQYF
CDR3 DNA: TGTGCCAGCAGCTTAGGCCGGGTCGATACGCAGTATTTT

clone size: .
J gene: TRBJ2-3
V gene: TRBV6-2/TRBV6-3
D gene: .
CDR3 protein: CASSYGGGRDTQYF
CDR3 DNA: TGTGCCAGCAGTTACGGGGGGGGGCGCGATACGCAGTATTTT

clone size: many
J gene: TRBJ1-2
V gene: TRBV15
D gene: .
CDR3 protein: CATSKLGGAYGYTF
CDR3 DNA: TGTGCCACCAGCAAGCTAGGAGGCGCCTATGGCTACACCTTC

clone size: .
J gene: TRBJ2-3
V gene: TRBV7-2
D gene: .
CDR3 protein: CASSPTGLADTQYF
CDR3 DNA: TGTGCCAGCAGCCCGACAGGACTGGCAGATACGCAGTATTTT

clone size: .
J gene: TRBJ1-1
V gene: TRBV7-2
D gene: .
CDR3 protein: CASSLAGPTEAFF
CDR3 DNA: TGTGCCAGCAGCTTAGCGGGGCCCACTGAAGCTTTCTTT

clone size: .
J gene: TRBJ1-1
V gene: TRBV2
D gene: TRBD1
CDR3 protein: CASSDDRGRYTEAFF
CDR3 DNA: TGTGCCAGCAGTGACGACAGGGGGCGGTACACTGAAGCTTTCTTT

clone size: few
J gene: TRBJ2-7
V gene: TRBV29-1
D gene: .
CDR3 protein: CSVAEGSYEQYF
CDR3 DNA: TGCAGCGTTGCGGAGGGGAGTTACGAGCAGTACTTC

clone size: .
J gene: TRBJ2-1
V gene: TRBV19
D gene: .
CDR3 protein: CASKSNGLAYSEQFF
CDR3 DNA: TGTGCCAGTAAATCCAACGGGCTAGCCTACAGTGAGCAGTTCTTC

clone size: .
J gene: TRBJ2-7
V gene: TRBV7-2
D gene: .
CDR3 protein: CASSPTWGGGYEQYF
CDR3 DNA: TGTGCCAGCAGCCCTACTTGGGGGGGCGGGTACGAGCAGTACTTC

clone size: once
J gene: TRBJ2-7
V gene: TRBV6-6
D gene: TRBD1
CDR3 protein: CASSRPQGPSGYEQYF
CDR3 DNA: TGTGCCAGCAGTAGACCACAGGGGCCCTCCGGGTACGAGCAGTACTTC

clone size: .
J gene: TRBJ2-5
V gene: TRBV7-2
D gene: .
CDR3 protein: CASSLGGRGETQYF
CDR3 DNA: TGTGCCAGCAGTCTCGGGGGCAGGGGGGAGACCCAGTACTTC

clone size: .
J gene: TRBJ2-1
V gene: TRBV7-3
D gene: TRBD1
CDR3 protein: CASSLNAGTAYNEQFF
CDR3 DNA: TGTGCCAGCAGCTTAAATGCTGGGACAGCCTACAATGAGCAGTTCTTC

clone size: .
J gene: TRBJ2-3
V gene: TRBV15
D gene: TRBD1
CDR3 protein: CATSIAGQGRTDTQYF
CDR3 DNA: TGTGCCACCAGCATCGCGGGACAGGGACGCACAGATACGCAGTATTTT

clone size: .
J gene: TRBJ2-1
V gene: TRBV6-5
D gene: .
CDR3 protein: CASSSRQAGRNNEQFF
CDR3 DNA: TGTGCCAGCAGTTCTAGACAGGCCGGGCGGAACAATGAGCAGTTCTTC

clone size: .
J gene: TRBJ1-1
V gene: TRBV19
D gene: .
CDR3 protein: CASSRRRETEAFF
CDR3 DNA: TGTGCCAGTAGTCGTCGGAGGGAGACTGAAGCTTTCTTT

clone size: .
J gene: TRBJ2-7
V gene: TRBV2
D gene: .
CDR3 protein: CASTPRSVHSYEQYF
CDR3 DNA: TGTGCCAGCACCCCACGCAGCGTCCACTCCTACGAGCAGTACTTC

clone size: .
J gene: TRBJ2-1
V gene: TRBV30
D gene: .
CDR3 protein: CAWSAVSNEQFF
CDR3 DNA: TGTGCCTGGAGTGCGGTTAGCAATGAGCAGTTCTTC

clone size: once
J gene: TRBJ1-1
V gene: TRBV4-1
D gene: .
CDR3 protein: CASSLDSYTEAFF
CDR3 DNA: TGCGCCAGCAGCCTGGACAGCTACACTGAAGCTTTCTTT

clone size: .
J gene: TRBJ1-4
V gene: TRBV2
D gene: TRBD1
CDR3 protein: CASRSYRNPGQRNEKLFF
CDR3 DNA: TGTGCCAGCCGTTCGTACCGTAACCCGGGACAGAGGAATGAAAAACTGTTTTTT

clone size: .
J gene: TRBJ1-2
V gene: TRBV7-6
D gene: .
CDR3 protein: CASSLFDSTHSNYGYTF
CDR3 DNA: TGTGCCAGCAGCTTATTCGACAGCACACACTCTAACTATGGCTACACCTTC

clone size: .
J gene: TRBJ2-7
V gene: TRBV29-1
D gene: TRBD2
CDR3 protein: CSATTSGFVNEQYF
CDR3 DNA: TGCAGCGCTACGACTAGCGGATTTGTAAACGAGCAGTACTTC

clone size: few
J gene: TRBJ1-4
V gene: TRBV6-5
D gene: .
CDR3 protein: CASSRGWNEKLFF
CDR3 DNA: TGTGCCAGCAGCCGGGGTTGGAATGAAAAACTGTTTTTT

clone size: .
J gene: TRBJ1-3
V gene: TRBV27
D gene: .
CDR3 protein: CASSDAGGGNTIYF
CDR3 DNA: TGTGCCAGCAGCGACGCTGGGGGGGGAAACACCATATATTTT

clone size: .
J gene: TRBJ2-7
V gene: TRBV19
D gene: TRBD1
CDR3 protein: CASSRRDSSYEQYF
CDR3 DNA: TGTGCCAGTAGTCGACGGGACAGCTCCTACGAGCAGTACTTC

clone size: .
J gene: TRBJ1-6
V gene: TRBV4-1
D gene: TRBD1
CDR3 protein: CASSQARQGGGYNSPLHF
CDR3 DNA: TGCGCCAGCAGCCAAGCCCGACAGGGGGGGGGTTATAATTCACCCCTCCACTTT

clone size: .
J gene: TRBJ2-3
V gene: TRBV6-2/TRBV6-3
D gene: TRBD2
CDR3 protein: CASSYRAGLASTTDTQYF
CDR3 DNA: TGTGCCAGCAGTTACAGGGCCGGACTAGCGTCCACCACAGATACGCAGTATTTT

clone size: .
J gene: TRBJ1-4
V gene: TRBV19
D gene: .
CDR3 protein: CASSIQGSNEKLFF
CDR3 DNA: TGTGCCAGTAGTATACAGGGATCTAATGAAAAACTGTTTTTT

clone size: .
J gene: TRBJ1-6
V gene: TRBV2
D gene: .
CDR3 protein: CASSLGGGSPLHF
CDR3 DNA: TGTGCCAGCTCACTGGGAGGGGGTTCACCCCTCCACTTT

clone size: .
J gene: TRBJ1-2
V gene: TRBV5-6
D gene: .
CDR3 protein: CASSTRERGAYGYTF
CDR3 DNA: TGTGCCAGCAGCACCCGAGAAAGGGGCGCCTATGGCTACACCTTC

clone size: few
J gene: TRBJ2-2
V gene: TRBV28
D gene: .
CDR3 protein: CASSLQGKGTGELFF
CDR3 DNA: TGTGCCAGCAGTTTGCAGGGAAAAGGCACCGGGGAGCTGTTTTTT

clone size: .
J gene: TRBJ1-3
V gene: TRBV5-6
D gene: .
CDR3 protein: CASSLYQGNSGNTIYF
CDR3 DNA: TGTGCCAGCAGCTTGTATCAGGGCAACTCTGGAAACACCATATATTTT

clone size: .
J gene: TRBJ1-2
V gene: TRBV5-4
D gene: TRBD1
CDR3 protein: CASSPDRDGYTF
CDR3 DNA: TGTGCCAGCAGCCCGGACAGGGATGGCTACACCTTC

clone size: once
J gene: TRBJ1-2
V gene: TRBV7-9
D gene: TRBD1
CDR3 protein: CASSLDWTGGYGYTF
CDR3 DNA: TGTGCCAGCAGCTTAGACTGGACAGGGGGTTATGGCTACACCTTC

clone size: .
J gene: TRBJ1-6
V gene: TRBV15
D gene: TRBD1
CDR3 protein: CATSSGQGNSPLHF
CDR3 DNA: TGTGCCACCAGCAGTGGACAGGGAAATTCACCCCTCCACTTT

clone size: .
J gene: TRBJ2-7
V gene: TRBV7-2
D gene: .
CDR3 protein: CASSLVQSPSEQYF
CDR3 DNA: TGTGCCAGCAGCTTAGTTCAGAGCCCTAGTGAGCAGTACTTC

clone size: .
J gene: TRBJ1-1
V gene: TRBV6-5
D gene: .
CDR3 protein: CASRTVNTEAFF
CDR3 DNA: TGTGCCAGCAGAACAGTGAACACTGAAGCTTTCTTT

clone size: .
J gene: TRBJ2-1
V gene: TRBV7-3
D gene: TRBD1
CDR3 protein: CASSRQGASYNEQFF
CDR3 DNA: TGTGCCAGCAGCCGACAGGGGGCTTCCTACAATGAGCAGTTCTTC

clone size: .
J gene: TRBJ2-2
V gene: TRBV12-5
D gene: TRBD2
CDR3 protein: CASGLVVVAGGTGELFF
CDR3 DNA: TGTGCTAGTGGTTTGGTAGTGGTAGCGGGCGGCACCGGGGAGCTGTTTTTT

clone size: .
J gene: TRBJ1-2
V gene: TRBV25-1
D gene: TRBD1
CDR3 protein: CASSRNLGQGSYGYTF
CDR3 DNA: TGTGCCAGCAGCAGGAACCTCGGACAGGGGAGCTATGGCTACACCTTC

clone size: once
J gene: TRBJ2-7
V gene: TRBV27
D gene: TRBD1
CDR3 protein: CASSFGRDRLLIRSEQYF
CDR3 DNA: TGTGCCAGCAGTTTTGGCCGGGACAGGTTACTTATACGCTCCGAGCAGTACTTC

clone size: .
J gene: TRBJ1-2
V gene: TRBV28
D gene: .
CDR3 protein: CASSSNYGYTF
CDR3 DNA: TGTGCCAGCAGTTCGAACTATGGCTACACCTTC

clone size: .
J gene: TRBJ2-4
V gene: TRBV4-3
D gene: .
CDR3 protein: CASSQGTLGAIQYF
CDR3 DNA: TGCGCCAGCAGCCAGGGCACTCTGGGTGCCATTCAGTACTTC

clone size: .
J gene: TRBJ2-1
V gene: TRBV4-2
D gene: TRBD2
CDR3 protein: CASSYGGREPSRNEQFF
CDR3 DNA: TGTGCCAGCAGCTACGGCGGGCGGGAGCCCTCCCGCAATGAGCAGTTCTTC

clone size: once
J gene: TRBJ1-1
V gene: TRBV9
D gene: TRBD1
CDR3 protein: CASSVGGTGRNTEAFF
CDR3 DNA: TGTGCCAGCAGCGTAGGCGGGACAGGCAGGAACACTGAAGCTTTCTTT

clone size: .
J gene: TRBJ1-4
V gene: TRBV7-2
D gene: .
CDR3 protein: CASSALGHEKLFF
CDR3 DNA: TGTGCCAGCAGCGCACTAGGCCATGAAAAACTGTTTTTT

clone size: .
J gene: TRBJ1-2
V gene: TRBV24-1
D gene: TRBD1
CDR3 protein: CATSDSKNFLERQGARANYGYTF
CDR3 DNA: TGTGCCACCAGTGATTCAAAGAATTTTTTGGAGAGACAGGGGGCACGGGCTAACTATGGCTACACCTTC

clone size: .
J gene: TRBJ1-5
V gene: TRBV5-1
D gene: .
CDR3 protein: CASSLESGDQPQHF
CDR3 DNA: TGCGCCAGCAGCTTGGAGTCAGGCGATCAGCCCCAGCATTTT

clone size: .
J gene: TRBJ1-2
V gene: TRBV11-2
D gene: .
CDR3 protein: CASSLRRDYGYTF
CDR3 DNA: TGTGCCAGCAGCTTACGGAGGGACTATGGCTACACCTTC

clone size: .
J gene: TRBJ1-1
V gene: TRBV10-3
D gene: .
CDR3 protein: CAISDQEYTEAFF
CDR3 DNA: TGTGCCATCAGTGATCAGGAATACACTGAAGCTTTCTTT

clone size: .
J gene: TRBJ1-2
V gene: TRBV27
D gene: .
CDR3 protein: CASRTKGAYYGYTF
CDR3 DNA: TGTGCCAGCAGGACGAAAGGGGCGTACTATGGCTACACCTTC

clone size: .
J gene: TRBJ1-5
V gene: TRBV28
D gene: .
CDR3 protein: CASSLRGTDNQPQHF
CDR3 DNA: TGTGCCAGCAGTTTGCGGGGGACGGATAATCAGCCCCAGCATTTT